This entry describes one T cell receptor (beta chain). The antigen remains undetermined. This sample was taken from a study of OX40 agonist ivuxolimab in advanced cancers. Study-level information: Patients were given ivuxolimab, an antibody that agonizes OX40 (CD134). The study reported partial responses in three patients: one hepatocellular carcinoma, two cutaneous melanoma. The study enrolled dose-escalation patients with hepatocellular carcinoma, melanoma, renal cell or head and neck cancer.

The table came from immunoSEQ multiplex PCR; TCRdb's copy has only in-frame clones and leaves some out. The table has about 20,000 clones, around 80% seen once; the top ten hold around 10%. Study results and caveats: The mean number of expanded clones was higher in CD8+ T cells than in CD4+.

Between the trimmed V and J ends, which lost 3 bases and 2 bases, there was a span of 15 bases. This CDR3 is 16 amino acids long. Germline V lookup: CDR1 SGDLS, CDR2 YYNGEE. The source material was CD4+ or CD8+ T cells sorted from blood, sampled in a trial of the OX40 agonist ivuxolimab. This clonotype originated in an adult with an advanced solid tumor such as melanoma, head and neck, liver or kidney cancer. This chain links TRBV9 with TRBJ1-3, with a tentative D call TRBD1 (6 bases). CDR3: CASSAVDRTTGNTIYF. The CDR3 DNA follows: TGTGCCAGCAGCGCAGTAGACAGGACCACTGGAAACACCATATATTTT.